This T cell receptor beta chain was observed in a study of T cells of healthy individuals. TCRdb fed the 5' RACE reads into MiXCR, producing one record per CDR3 protein. The data show approximately 100,000 distinct CDR3 sequences, approximately 15% seen once. This CDR3 comprises 12 residues. V gave up 7 bases and J gave up 5 bases, with 9 bases separating them. Germline lookup yields CDR1 MDHEN and CDR2 SYDVKM. This clonotype was seen more than once but under ten times. The TCR comes from a human donor in good health. The chain is built from TRBV28 and TRBJ2-1; no definite D call. The CDR3 reads CASTKPNNEQFF. The DNA for the CDR3 is TGTGCCAGCACTAAACCAAACAATGAGCAGTTCTTC.